These 6 T cell receptor beta chains share one sample of origin, sequenced in a study of T cell repertoires in ileal Crohn's disease (dated by TCRdb to the late 2010s). Libraries came from the immunoSEQ multiplex PCR assay. TCRdb's version of the immuneACCESS table is confined to in-frame rearrangements and falls short of the full clone set. An unresolved V gene accounts for under half of the shortfall where checked; the remainder is of unknown origin. The sample table holds roughly 15,000 clones, of which 75% to 80% were seen once. The ten largest clones take up around 3.9% of the sample. Explained via the paper, the time point label denotes: inflamed ileum from the surgical specimen. Input material: ileal tissue. Every receptor here comes from an adult with Crohn's disease.

This chain uses TRBV2 with TRBJ2-1; no definite D call. CDR1 is SNHLY, CDR2 FYNNEI, per germline. V was trimmed by 1 base and J by 7 bases, leaving 2 bases between them. The CDR3 has 11 amino acids. The CDR3, as DNA: TGTGCCAGCAGTGAAGGTAATGAGCAGTTCTTC. The encoded protein is CASSEGNEQFF. The full variable domain, completed using reference TRBV2 and TRBJ2-1, is EPEVTQTPSHQVTQMGQEVILRCVPISNHLYFYWYRQILGQKVEFLVSFYNNEISEKSEIFDDQFSVERPDGSNFTLKIRSTKLEDSAMYFCASSEGNEQFFGPGTRLTVL.

This chain links TRBV29-1 with TRBJ2-3, with D perhaps matching TRBD2 (6 bases). Germline lookup yields CDR1 SQVTM and CDR2 ANQGSEA. V was shortened by 3 bases and J by 2 bases, with 9 bases between the two germline ends. The CDR3 loop spans 13 amino acids. CDR3 amino acids: CSVDGGVTDTQYF. In DNA, the CDR3 is TGCAGCGTTGACGGCGGGGTCACAGATACGCAGTATTTT.

The V and J genes are TRBV6-4 and TRBJ2-3, with D possibly matching TRBD2 (6 bases). V lost 5 bases to trimming and J lost 0 bases, with 6 bases between them. The CDR3 runs to 13 residues. CDR1 and CDR2 from the germline V gene are MRHNA and SNTAGT. CDR3 nucleotides: TGTGCCAGCAGTAGCGGGAGCACAGATACGCAGTATTTT. This gives the protein CASSSGSTDTQYF.

This chain joins TRBV2 and TRBJ2-1, with D hard to call. Germline CDR1 reads SNHLY; CDR2 reads FYNNEI. Trimming stripped 6 bases from V and 4 bases from J, with 10 bases between. The CDR3 has 13 amino acids. The CDR3 DNA is TGTGCCAGCAGCCTGGACGCATACAATGAGCAGTTCTTC. Translation gives CASSLDAYNEQFF. Drawing the rest from reference TRBV2 and TRBJ2-1, the complete variable domain is EPEVTQTPSHQVTQMGQEVILRCVPISNHLYFYWYRQILGQKVEFLVSFYNNEISEKSEIFDDQFSVERPDGSNFTLKIRSTKLEDSAMYFCASSLDAYNEQFFGPGTRLTVL.

The chain uses TRBV5-6 and TRBJ2-7, with D perhaps TRBD2 (6 bases). The germline gives CDR1 SGHDT, CDR2 YYEEEE. V was trimmed by 7 bases and J by 3 bases, leaving 14 bases between them. The CDR3 length is 13 residues. CDR3 amino acids: CASRVTGGYEQYF. The DNA for the CDR3 is TGTGCCAGCCGGGTTACCGGGGGCTACGAGCAGTACTTC.

This sequence joins TRBV28 and TRBJ1-5, with 7 bases that match TRBD1. The V segment lost 6 bases and the J segment 7 bases; nucleotides outside the gene matches: 9. The germline gives CDR1 MDHEN, CDR2 SYDVKM. The CDR3 is made up of 14 amino acids. This CDR3 is CASRLDRDGQPQHF. CDR3 sequence (DNA): TGTGCCAGCAGGCTCGACAGGGATGGACAGCCCCAGCATTTT.